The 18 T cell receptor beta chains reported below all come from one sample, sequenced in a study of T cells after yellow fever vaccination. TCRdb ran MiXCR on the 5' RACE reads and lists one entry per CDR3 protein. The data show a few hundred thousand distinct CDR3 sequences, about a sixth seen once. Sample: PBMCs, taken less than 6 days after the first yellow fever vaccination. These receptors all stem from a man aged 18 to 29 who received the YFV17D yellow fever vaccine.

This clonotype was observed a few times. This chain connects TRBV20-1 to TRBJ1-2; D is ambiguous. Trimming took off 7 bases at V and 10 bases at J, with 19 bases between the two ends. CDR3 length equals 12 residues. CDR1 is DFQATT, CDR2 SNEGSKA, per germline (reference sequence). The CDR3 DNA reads TGCAGTGGAGTCATGACCACCGCACCCTACACCTTC. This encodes CSGVMTTAPYTF.

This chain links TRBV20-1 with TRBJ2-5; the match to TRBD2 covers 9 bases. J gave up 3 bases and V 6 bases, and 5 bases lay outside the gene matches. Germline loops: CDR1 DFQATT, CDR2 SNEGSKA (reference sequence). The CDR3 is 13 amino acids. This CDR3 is CSAVIAGEETQYF. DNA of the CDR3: TGCAGTGCCGTAATAGCGGGGGAAGAGACCCAGTACTTC.

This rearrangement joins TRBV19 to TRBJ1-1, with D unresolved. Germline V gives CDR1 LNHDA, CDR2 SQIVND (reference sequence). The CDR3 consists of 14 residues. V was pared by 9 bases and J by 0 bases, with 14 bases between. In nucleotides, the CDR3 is TGTGCCAGCCGACGGACGATAATGAACACTGAAGCTTTCTTT. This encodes CASRRTIMNTEAFF.

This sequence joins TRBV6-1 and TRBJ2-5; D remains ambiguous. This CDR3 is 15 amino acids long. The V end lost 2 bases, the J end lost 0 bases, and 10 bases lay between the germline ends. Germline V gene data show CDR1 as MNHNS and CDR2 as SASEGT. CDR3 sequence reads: CASSESPQDQETQYF. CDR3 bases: TGTGCCAGCAGTGAATCCCCGCAGGACCAAGAGACCCAGTACTTC.

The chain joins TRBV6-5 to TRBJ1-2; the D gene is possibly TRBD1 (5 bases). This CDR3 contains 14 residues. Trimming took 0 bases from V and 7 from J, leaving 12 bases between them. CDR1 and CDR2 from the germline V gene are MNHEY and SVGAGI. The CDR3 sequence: CASSYSRGKIGYTF. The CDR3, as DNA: TGTGCCAGCAGTTACTCGCGGGGCAAAATTGGCTACACCTTC.

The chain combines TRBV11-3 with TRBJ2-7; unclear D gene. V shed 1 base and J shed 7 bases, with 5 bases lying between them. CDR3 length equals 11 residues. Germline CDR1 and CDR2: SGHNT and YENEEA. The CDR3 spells CASSLVWEQYF. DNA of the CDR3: TGTGCCAGCAGCTTAGTCTGGGAGCAGTACTTC.

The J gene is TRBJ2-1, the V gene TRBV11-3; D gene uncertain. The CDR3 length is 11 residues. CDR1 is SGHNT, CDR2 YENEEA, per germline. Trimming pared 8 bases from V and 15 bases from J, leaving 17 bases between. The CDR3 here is CASQRYPARFF. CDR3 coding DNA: TGTGCCAGCCAAAGGTACCCCGCGAGGTTCTTC.

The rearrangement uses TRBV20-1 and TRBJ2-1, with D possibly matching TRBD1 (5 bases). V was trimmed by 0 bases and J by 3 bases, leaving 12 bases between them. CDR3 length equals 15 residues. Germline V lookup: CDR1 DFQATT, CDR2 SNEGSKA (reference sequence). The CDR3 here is CSARDSRQIYNEQFF. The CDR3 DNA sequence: TGCAGTGCTAGAGATTCCCGACAGATCTACAATGAGCAGTTCTTC.

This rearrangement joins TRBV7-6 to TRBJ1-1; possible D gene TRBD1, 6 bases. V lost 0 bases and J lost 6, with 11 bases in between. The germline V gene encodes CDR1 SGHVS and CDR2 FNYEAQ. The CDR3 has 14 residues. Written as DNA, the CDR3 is TGTGCCAGCAGCTTAGCGGACAGACCAGCTGAAGCTTTCTTT. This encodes CASSLADRPAEAFF.

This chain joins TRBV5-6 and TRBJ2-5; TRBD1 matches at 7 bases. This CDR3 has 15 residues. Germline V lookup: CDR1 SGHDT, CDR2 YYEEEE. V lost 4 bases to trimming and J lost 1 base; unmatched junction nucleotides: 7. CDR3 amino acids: CASSTKGTVQETQYF. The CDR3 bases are TGTGCCAGCAGCACTAAGGGGACAGTCCAAGAGACCCAGTACTTC.

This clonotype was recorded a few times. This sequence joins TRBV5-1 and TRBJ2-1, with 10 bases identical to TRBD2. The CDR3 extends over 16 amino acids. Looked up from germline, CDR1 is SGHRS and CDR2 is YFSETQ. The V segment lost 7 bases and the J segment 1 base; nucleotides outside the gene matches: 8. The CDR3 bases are TGCGCCAGCGTGTCTAGCGGGGGCCGATCCTACAATGAGCAGTTCTTC. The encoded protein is CASVSSGGRSYNEQFF.

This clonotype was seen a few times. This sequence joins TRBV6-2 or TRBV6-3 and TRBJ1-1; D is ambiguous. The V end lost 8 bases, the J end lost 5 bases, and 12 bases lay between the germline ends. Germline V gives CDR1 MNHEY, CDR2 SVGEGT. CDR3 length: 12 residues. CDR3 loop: CASGWLGTEAFF. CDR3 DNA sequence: TGTGCCAGCGGGTGGCTGGGGACTGAAGCTTTCTTT.

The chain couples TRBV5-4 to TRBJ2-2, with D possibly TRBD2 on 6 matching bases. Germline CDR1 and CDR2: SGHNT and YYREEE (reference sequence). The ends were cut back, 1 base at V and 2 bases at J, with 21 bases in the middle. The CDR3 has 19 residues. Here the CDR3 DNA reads TGTGCCAGCAGCTTGCCCATGGGGATAGCGGACAAAAACACCGGGGAGCTGTTTTTT. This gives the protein CASSLPMGIADKNTGELFF.

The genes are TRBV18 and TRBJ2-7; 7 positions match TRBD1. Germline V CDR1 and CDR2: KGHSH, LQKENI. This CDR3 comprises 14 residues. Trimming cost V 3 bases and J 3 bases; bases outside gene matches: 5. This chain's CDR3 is CASSPSTGNYEQYV. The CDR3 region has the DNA TGTGCCAGCTCACCTTCGACAGGGAACTACGAGCAGTACGTC.

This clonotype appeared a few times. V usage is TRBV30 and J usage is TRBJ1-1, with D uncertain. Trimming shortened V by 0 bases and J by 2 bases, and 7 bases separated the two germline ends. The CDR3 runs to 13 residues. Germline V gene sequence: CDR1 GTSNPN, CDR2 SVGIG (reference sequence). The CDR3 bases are TGTGCCTGGAGTGTATGGGGAAACACTGAAGCTTTCTTT. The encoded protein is CAWSVWGNTEAFF.

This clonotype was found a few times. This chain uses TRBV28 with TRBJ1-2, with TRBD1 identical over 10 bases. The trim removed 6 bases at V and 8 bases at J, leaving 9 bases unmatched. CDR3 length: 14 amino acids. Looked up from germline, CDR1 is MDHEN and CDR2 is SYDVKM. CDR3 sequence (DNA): TGTGCCAGCAGCTCCCCCGACAGGGGGCACGGCTACACCTTC. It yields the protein CASSSPDRGHGYTF.

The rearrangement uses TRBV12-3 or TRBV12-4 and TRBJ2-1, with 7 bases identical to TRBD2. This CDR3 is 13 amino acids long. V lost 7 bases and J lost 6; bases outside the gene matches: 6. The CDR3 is CASTGWGGNEQFF. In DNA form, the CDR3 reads TGTGCCAGCACGGGGTGGGGGGGCAATGAGCAGTTCTTC.

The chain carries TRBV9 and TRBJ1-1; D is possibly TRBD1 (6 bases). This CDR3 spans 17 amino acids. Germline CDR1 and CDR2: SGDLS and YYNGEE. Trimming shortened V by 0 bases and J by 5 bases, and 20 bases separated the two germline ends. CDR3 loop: CASSVGPQGSRGTEAFF. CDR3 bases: TGTGCCAGCAGCGTAGGCCCGCAGGGTAGCAGGGGTACTGAAGCTTTCTTT.